This T cell receptor beta chain was identified in a study of memory CD4+ T cells and cytomegalovirus serostatus. Assay: immunoSEQ multiplex PCR; the TCRdb copy retains only in-frame clones and omits some. The data show under 75,000 clones, with about three quarters seen just once and around 0.53% held by the top ten. The sort gate was single viable CD3+CD4+CD8-CD45RO+ cells for memory CD4+ T cells. Points on this clone: The same CDR3 can be traced to other DNA sequences in this sample.

With V trimmed by 0 bases and J by 1 base, 4 bases remained unmatched. Germline V gene sequence: CDR1 SGDLS, CDR2 YYNGEE. The CDR3 has 16 amino acids. The receptor was isolated from an adult in good health and CMV-seronegative. Some clones in this sample may be carry-over from other donors' samples. Sequencing used memory CD4+ T cells from blood. This chain uses TRBV9 with TRBJ2-1, with 7 bases matching TRBD2. This chain's CDR3 is CASSVVGSGSYNEQFF. CDR3 nucleotide sequence: TGTGCCAGCAGCGTAGTTGGTAGCGGGTCCTACAATGAGCAGTTCTTC.